This T cell receptor beta chain was recovered during a study of cytomegalovirus exposure and HLA in healthy donors. The V end lost 2 bases, the J end lost 11 bases, and 15 bases lay between the germline ends. Germline values: CDR1 SEHNR, CDR2 FQNEAQ (reference sequence). The CDR3 sequence is 13 residues long. The PCR contained 60 Vbeta and 13 Jbeta primers. Measured with immunoSEQ multiplex PCR; TCRdb has only the in-frame clones, and not every one. The table includes some 200,000 clones, about 80% detected once. This TCR was sampled from a woman aged 40 to 50 in good health and CMV-seronegative. The chain employs TRBV7-9 and TRBJ1-1; D possibly corresponds to TRBD1 (6 bases). The specimen sequenced was PBMCs. The CDR3 sequence is CASSLLIGGGAFF. The CDR3 coding sequence is TGTGCCAGCAGCTTACTCATAGGGGGGGGCGCTTTCTTT.